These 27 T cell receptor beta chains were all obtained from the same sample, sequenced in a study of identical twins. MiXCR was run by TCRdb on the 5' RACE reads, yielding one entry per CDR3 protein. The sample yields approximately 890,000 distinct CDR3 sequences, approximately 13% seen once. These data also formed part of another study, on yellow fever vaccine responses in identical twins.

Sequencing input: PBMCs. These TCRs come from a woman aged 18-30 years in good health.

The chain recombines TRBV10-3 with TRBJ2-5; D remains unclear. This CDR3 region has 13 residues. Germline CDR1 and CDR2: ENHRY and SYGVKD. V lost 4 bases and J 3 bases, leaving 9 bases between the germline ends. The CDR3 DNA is TGTGCCATCAGTGGCGACCTTGAAGAGACCCAGTACTTC. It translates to CAISGDLEETQYF.

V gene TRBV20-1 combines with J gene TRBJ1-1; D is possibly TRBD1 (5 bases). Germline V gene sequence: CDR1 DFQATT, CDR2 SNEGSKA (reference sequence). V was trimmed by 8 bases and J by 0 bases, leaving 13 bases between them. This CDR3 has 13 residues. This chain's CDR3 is CSCRGGLNTEAFF. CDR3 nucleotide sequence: TGCAGTTGCCGGGGCGGGTTGAACACTGAAGCTTTCTTT.

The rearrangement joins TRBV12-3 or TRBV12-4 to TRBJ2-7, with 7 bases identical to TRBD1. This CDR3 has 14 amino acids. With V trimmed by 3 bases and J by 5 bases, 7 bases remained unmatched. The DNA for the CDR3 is TGTGCCAGCAGTTTTGAGGGGGCGCGTAACGAGCAGTACTTC. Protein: CASSFEGARNEQYF.

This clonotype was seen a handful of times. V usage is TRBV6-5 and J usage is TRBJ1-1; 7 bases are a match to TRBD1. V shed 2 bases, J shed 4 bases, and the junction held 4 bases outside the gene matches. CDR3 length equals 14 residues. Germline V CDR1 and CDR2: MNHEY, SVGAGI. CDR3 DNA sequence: TGTGCCAGCAGTTACGTCAGGGGGGGCACTGAAGCTTTCTTT. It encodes CASSYVRGGTEAFF.

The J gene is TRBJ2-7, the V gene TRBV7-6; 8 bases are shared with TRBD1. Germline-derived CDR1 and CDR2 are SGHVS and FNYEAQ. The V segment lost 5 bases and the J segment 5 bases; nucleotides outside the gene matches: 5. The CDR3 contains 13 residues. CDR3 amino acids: CASSERQGNEQYF. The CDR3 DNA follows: TGTGCCAGCAGCGAAAGACAGGGGAACGAGCAGTACTTC.

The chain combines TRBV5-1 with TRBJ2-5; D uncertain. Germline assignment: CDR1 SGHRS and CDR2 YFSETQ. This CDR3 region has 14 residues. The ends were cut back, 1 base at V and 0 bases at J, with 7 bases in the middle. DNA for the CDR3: TGCGCCAGCAGCTTGTCACCGTACCAAGAGACCCAGTACTTC. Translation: CASSLSPYQETQYF.

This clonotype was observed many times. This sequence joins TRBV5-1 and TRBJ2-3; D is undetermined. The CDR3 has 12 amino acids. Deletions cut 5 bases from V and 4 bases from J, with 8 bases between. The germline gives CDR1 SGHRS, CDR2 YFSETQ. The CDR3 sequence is CASRGMADTQYF. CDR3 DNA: TGCGCCAGCAGAGGGATGGCAGATACGCAGTATTTT. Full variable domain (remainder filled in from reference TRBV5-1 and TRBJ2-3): KAGVTQTPRYLIKTRGQQVTLSCSPISGHRSVSWYQQTPGQGLQFLFEYFSETQRNKGNFPGRFSGRQFSNSRSEMNVSTLELGDSALYLCASRGMADTQYFGPGTRLTVL.

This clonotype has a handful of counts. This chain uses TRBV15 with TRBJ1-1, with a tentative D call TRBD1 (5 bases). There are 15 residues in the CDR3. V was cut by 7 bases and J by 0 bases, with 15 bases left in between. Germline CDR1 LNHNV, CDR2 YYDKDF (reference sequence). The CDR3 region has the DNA TGTGCCACCAAAATGTGGGACGGTATGAACACTGAAGCTTTCTTT. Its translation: CATKMWDGMNTEAFF.

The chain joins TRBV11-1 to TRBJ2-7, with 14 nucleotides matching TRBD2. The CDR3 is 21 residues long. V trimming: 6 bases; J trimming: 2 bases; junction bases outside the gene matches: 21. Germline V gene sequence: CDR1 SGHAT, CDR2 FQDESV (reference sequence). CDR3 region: CASSTSSPGLAGDRHPYEQYF. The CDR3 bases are TGTGCCAGCAGTACGTCCTCCCCGGGACTAGCGGGAGATCGCCATCCCTACGAGCAGTACTTC.

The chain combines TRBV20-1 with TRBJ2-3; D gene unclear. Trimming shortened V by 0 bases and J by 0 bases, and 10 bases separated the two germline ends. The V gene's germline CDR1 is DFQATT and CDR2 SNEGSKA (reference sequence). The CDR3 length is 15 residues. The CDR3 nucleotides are TGCAGTGCTAGAGACTCCCTTTTAAGCACAGATACGCAGTATTTT. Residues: CSARDSLLSTDTQYF.

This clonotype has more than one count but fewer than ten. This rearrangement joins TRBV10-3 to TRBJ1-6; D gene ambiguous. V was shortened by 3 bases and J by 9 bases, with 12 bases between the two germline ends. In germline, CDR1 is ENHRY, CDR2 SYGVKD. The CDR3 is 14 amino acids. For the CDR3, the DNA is TGTGCCATCAGTGAATCGGGGAAGAGTTCACCCCTCCACTTT. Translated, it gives CAISESGKSSPLHF.

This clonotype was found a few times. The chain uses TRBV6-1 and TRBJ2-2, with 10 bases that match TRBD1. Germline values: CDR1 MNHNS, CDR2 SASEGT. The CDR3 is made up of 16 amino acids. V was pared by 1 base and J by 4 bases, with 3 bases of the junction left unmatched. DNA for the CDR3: TGTGCCAGCAGTGAAGAGGGGACAGGGGTCACCGGGGAGCTGTTTTTT. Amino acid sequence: CASSEEGTGVTGELFF.

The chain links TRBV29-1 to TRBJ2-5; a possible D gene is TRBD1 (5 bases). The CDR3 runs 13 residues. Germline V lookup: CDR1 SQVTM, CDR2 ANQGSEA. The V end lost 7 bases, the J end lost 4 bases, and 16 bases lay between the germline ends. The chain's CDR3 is CSAQWGLPETQYF. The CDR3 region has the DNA TGCAGCGCCCAATGGGGCCTACCAGAGACCCAGTACTTC.

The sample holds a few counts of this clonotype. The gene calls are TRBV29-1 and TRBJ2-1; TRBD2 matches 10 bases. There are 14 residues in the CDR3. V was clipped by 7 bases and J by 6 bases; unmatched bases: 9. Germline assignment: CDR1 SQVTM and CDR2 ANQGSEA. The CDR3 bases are TGCAGCGCTGGGGCTAGCGGGAGCCTCAATGAGCAGTTCTTC. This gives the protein CSAGASGSLNEQFF.

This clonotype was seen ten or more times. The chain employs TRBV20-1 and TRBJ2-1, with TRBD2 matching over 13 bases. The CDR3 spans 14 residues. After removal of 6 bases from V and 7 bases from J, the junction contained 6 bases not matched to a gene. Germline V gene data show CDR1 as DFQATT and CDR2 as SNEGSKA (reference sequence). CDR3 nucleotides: TGCAGTGCCACTAGCGGGAGGGCGGCAAATGAGCAGTTCTTC. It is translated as CSATSGRAANEQFF.

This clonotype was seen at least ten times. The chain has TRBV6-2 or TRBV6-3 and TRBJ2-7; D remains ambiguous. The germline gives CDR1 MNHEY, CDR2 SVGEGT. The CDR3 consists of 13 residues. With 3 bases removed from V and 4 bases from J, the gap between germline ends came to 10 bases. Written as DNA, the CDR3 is TGTGCCAGCAGTTATTCCCCCTCATACGAGCAGTACGTC. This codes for CASSYSPSYEQYV.

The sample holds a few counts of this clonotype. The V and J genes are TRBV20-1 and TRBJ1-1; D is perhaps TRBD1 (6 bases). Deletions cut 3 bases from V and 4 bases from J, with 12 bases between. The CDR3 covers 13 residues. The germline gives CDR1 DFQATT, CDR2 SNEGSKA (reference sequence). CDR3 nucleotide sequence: TGCAGTGCTAGCAAAGGGGGATCCACTGAAGCTTTCTTT. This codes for CSASKGGSTEAFF.

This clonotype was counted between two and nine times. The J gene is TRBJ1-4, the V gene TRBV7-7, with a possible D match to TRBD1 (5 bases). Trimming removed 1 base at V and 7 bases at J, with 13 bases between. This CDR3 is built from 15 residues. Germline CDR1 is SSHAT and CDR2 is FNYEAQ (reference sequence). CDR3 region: CASSLGKGRSEKLFF. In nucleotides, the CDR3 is TGTGCCAGCAGCTTAGGGAAGGGGAGGAGTGAAAAACTGTTTTTT.

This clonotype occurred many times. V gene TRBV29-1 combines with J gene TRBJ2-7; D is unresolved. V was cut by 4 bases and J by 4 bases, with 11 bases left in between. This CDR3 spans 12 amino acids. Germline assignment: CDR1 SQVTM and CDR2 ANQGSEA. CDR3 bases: TGCAGCGTTGTGATTCGAGGTTACGAGCAGTACTTC. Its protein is CSVVIRGYEQYF.

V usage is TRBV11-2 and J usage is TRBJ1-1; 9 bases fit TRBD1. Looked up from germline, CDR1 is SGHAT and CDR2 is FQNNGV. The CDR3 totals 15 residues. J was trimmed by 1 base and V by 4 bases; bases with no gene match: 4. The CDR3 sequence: CASSYRQGGNTEAFF. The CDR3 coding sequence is TGTGCCAGCAGCTACAGACAGGGGGGGAACACTGAAGCTTTCTTT.

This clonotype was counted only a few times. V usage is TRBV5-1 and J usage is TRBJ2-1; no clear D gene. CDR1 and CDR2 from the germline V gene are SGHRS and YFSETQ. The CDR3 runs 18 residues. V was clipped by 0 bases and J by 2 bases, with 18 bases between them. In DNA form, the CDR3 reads TGCGCCAGCAGCTTGGTCGGATGGGGTAGCCCCCCCTACAATGAGCAGTTCTTC. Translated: CASSLVGWGSPPYNEQFF.

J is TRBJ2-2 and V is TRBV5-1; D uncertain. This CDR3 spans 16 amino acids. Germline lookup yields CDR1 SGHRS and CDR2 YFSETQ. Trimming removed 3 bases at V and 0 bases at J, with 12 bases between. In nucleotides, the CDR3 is TGCGCCAGCAGCTCAGAGAGGATTGCGAACACCGGGGAGCTGTTTTTT. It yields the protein CASSSERIANTGELFF.

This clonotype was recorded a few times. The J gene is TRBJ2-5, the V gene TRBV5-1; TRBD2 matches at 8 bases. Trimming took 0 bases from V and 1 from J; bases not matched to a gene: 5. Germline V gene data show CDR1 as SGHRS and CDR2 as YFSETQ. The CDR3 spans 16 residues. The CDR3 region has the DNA TGCGCCAGCAGCTTGGTAGCGGGATTCCCCCAAGAGACCCAGTACTTC. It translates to CASSLVAGFPQETQYF.

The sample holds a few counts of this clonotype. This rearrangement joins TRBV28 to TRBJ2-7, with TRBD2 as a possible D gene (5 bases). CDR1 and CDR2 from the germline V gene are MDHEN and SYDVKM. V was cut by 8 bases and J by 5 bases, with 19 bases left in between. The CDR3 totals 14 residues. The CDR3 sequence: CASSPGRRRHEQYV. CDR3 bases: TGTGCCAGCTCCCCCGGAAGGAGGAGGCACGAGCAGTACGTC.

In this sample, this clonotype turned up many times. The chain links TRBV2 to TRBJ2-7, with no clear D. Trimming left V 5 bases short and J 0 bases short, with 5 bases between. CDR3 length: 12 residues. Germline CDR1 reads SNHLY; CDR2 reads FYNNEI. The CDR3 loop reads CASSPSSYEQYV. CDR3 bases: TGTGCCAGCAGTCCGAGCTCCTACGAGCAGTACGTC.

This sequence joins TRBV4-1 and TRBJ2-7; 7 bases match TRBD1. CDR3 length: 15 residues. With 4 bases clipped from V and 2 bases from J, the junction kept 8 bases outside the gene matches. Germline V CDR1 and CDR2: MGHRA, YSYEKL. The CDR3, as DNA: TGCGCCAGCAGCCCCCTGCCAGGGGGTCCCTACGAGCAGTACTTC. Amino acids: CASSPLPGGPYEQYF.

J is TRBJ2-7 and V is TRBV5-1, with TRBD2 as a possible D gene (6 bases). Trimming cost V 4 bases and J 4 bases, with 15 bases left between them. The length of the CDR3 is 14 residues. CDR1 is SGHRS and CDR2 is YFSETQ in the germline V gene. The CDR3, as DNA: TGCGCCAGCAGCCCGGAGGGAGTCCCTTACGAGCAGTACTTC. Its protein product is CASSPEGVPYEQYF.